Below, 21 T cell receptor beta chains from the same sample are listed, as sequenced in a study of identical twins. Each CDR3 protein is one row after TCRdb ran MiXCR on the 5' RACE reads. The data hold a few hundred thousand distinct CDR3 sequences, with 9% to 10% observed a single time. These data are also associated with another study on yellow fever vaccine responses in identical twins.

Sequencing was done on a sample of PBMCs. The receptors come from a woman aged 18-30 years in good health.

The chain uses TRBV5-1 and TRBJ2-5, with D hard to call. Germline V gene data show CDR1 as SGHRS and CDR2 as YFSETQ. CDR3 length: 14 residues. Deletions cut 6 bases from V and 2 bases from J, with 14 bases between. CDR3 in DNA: TGCGCCAGCACGACGGCCCACTATCAAGAGACCCAGTACTTC. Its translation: CASTTAHYQETQYF.

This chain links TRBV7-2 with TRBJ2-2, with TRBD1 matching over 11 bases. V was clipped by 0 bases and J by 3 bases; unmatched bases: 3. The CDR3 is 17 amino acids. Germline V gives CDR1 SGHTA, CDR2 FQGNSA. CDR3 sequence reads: CASSLADRGRDTGELFF. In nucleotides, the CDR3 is TGTGCCAGCAGCTTAGCGGACAGGGGGCGGGACACCGGGGAGCTGTTTTTT. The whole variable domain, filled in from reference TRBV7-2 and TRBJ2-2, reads GAGVSQSPSNKVTEKGKDVELRCDPISGHTALYWYRQSLGQGLEFLIYFQGNSAPDKSGLPSDRFSAERTGGSVSTLTIQRTQQEDSAVYLCASSLADRGRDTGELFFGEGSRLTVL.

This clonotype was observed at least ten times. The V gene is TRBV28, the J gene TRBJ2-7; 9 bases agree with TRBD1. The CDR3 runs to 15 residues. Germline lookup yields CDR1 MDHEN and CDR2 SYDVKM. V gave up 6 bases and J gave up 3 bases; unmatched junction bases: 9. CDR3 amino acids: CASSSLTGGSYEQYF. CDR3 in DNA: TGTGCCAGCAGCTCATTGACAGGGGGAAGCTACGAGCAGTACTTC.

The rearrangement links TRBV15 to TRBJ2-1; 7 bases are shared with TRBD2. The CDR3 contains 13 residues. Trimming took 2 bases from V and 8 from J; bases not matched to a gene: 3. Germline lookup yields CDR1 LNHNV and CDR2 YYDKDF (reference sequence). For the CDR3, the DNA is TGTGCCACCAGCAGACCCACTAGCGATGAGCAGTTCTTC. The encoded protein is CATSRPTSDEQFF.

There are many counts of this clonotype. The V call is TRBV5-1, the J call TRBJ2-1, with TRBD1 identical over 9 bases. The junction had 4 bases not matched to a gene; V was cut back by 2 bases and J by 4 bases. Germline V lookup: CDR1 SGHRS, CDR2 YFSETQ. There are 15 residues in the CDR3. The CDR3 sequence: CASSLDRGDYNEQFF. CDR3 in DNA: TGCGCCAGCAGCTTAGACAGGGGGGATTACAATGAGCAGTTCTTC.

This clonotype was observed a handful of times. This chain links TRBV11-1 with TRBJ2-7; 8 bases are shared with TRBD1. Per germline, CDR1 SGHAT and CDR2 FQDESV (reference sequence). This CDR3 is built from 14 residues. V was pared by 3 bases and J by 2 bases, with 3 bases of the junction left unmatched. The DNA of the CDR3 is TGTGCCAGCAGCTTTTACAGGGGGGCCTACGAGCAGTACTTC. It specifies CASSFYRGAYEQYF.

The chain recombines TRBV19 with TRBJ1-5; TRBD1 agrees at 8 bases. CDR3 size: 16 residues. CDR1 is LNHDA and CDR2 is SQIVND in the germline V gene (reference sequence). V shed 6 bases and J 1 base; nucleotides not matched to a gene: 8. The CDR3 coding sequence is TGTGCCAGTAGGCCCCGGACAGGGCAAAGCAATCAGCCCCAGCATTTT. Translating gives CASRPRTGQSNQPQHF.

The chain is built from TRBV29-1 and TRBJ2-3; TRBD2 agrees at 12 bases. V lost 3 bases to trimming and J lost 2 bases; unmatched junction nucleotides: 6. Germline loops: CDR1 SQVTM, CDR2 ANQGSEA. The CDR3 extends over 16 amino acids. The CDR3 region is CSVDGLAGKLTDTQYF. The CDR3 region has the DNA TGCAGCGTTGATGGACTAGCGGGGAAACTCACAGATACGCAGTATTTT.

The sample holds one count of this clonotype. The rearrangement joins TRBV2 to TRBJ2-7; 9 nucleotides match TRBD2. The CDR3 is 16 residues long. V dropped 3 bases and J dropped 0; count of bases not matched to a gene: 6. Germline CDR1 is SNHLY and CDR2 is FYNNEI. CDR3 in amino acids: CASSDVLAGVSYEQYF. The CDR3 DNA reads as TGTGCCAGCAGTGATGTACTAGCGGGCGTCTCCTACGAGCAGTACTTC.

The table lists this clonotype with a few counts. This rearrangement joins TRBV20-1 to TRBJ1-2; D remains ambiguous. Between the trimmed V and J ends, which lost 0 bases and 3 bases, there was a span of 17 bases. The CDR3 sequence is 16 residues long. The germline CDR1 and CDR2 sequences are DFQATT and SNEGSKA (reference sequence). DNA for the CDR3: TGCAGTGCTAGAGATCGAAGTCACATAGGAGACTATGGCTACACCTTC. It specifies CSARDRSHIGDYGYTF.

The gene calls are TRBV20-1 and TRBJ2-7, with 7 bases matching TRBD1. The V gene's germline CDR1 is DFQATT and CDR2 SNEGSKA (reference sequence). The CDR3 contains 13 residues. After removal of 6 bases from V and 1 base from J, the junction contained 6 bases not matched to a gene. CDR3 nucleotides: TGCAGTGCAAGGGGGCGGATGTCCTACGAGCAGTACTTC. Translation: CSARGRMSYEQYF.

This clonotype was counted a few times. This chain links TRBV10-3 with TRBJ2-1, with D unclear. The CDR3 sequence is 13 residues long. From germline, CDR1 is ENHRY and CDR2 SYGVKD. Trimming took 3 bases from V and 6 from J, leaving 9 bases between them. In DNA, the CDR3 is TGTGCCATCAGTGACCGCCCCTCCAATGAGCAGTTCTTC. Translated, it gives CAISDRPSNEQFF.

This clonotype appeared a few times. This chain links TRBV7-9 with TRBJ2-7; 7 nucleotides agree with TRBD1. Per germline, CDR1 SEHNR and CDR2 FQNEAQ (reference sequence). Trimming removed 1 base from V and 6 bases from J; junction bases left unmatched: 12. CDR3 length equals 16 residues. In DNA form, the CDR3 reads TGTGCCAGCAGCTTAGGGGGTGGGACAGCCCTCGCCGAGCAGTACTTC. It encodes CASSLGGGTALAEQYF.

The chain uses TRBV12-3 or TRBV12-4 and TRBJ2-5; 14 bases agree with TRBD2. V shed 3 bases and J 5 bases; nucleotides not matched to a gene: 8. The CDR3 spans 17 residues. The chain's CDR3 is CASSLGTSGSLVETQYF. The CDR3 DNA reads TGTGCCAGCAGTTTGGGGACTAGCGGGAGTTTGGTGGAGACCCAGTACTTC.

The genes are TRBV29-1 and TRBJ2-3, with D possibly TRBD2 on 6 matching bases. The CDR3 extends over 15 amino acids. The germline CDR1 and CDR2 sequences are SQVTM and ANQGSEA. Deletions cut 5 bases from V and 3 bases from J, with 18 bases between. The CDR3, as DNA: TGCAGCGTTTTTCTCTCCGGGACTCGGACAGATACGCAGTATTTT. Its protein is CSVFLSGTRTDTQYF.

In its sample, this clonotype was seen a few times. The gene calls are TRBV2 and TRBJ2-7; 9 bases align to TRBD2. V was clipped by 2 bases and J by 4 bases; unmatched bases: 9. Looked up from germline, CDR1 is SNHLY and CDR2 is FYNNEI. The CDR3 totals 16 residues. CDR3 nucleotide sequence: TGTGCCAGCAGTGAAAGGCCGCCGGGACTAGCTTACGAGCAGTACTTC. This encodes CASSERPPGLAYEQYF.

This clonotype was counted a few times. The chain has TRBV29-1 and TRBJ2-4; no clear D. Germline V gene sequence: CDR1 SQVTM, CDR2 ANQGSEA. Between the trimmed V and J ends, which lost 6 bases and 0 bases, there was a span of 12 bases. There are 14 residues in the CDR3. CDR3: CSVTSYLAKNIQYF. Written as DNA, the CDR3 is TGCAGCGTGACATCCTACTTAGCCAAAAACATTCAGTACTTC.

The CDR3: CASSLAGRDKAYEQYF. CDR3 DNA sequence: TGTGCCAGCAGCTTGGCGGGACGGGACAAGGCCTACGAGCAGTACTTC. This chain links TRBV7-9 with TRBJ2-7; the D call may be TRBD1 or TRBD2 (6 bases each). The CDR3 runs to 16 residues. Trimming took 3 bases from V and 2 from J, leaving 17 bases between them. Germline V lookup: CDR1 SEHNR, CDR2 FQNEAQ (reference sequence).

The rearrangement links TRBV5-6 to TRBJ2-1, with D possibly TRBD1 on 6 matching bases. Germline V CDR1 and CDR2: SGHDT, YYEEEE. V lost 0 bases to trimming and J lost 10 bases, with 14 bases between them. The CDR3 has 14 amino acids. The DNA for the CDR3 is TGTGCCAGCAGCTTGGTCGAAACAGGGTTCGAGCAGTTCTTC. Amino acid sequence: CASSLVETGFEQFF. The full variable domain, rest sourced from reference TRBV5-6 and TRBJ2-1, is DAGVTQSPTHLIKTRGQQVTLRCSPKSGHDTVSWYQQALGQGPQFIFQYYEEEERQRGNFPDRFSGHQFPNYSSELNVNALLLGDSALYLCASSLVETGFEQFFGPGTRLTVL.

CDR3 region: CASTGLGGANEQFF. CDR3 DNA sequence: TGTGCCAGCACCGGTCTGGGAGGGGCCAATGAGCAGTTCTTC. This chain uses TRBV6-1 with TRBJ2-1, with 7 bases fitting TRBD2. This CDR3 comprises 14 residues. CDR1 is MNHNS and CDR2 is SASEGT in the germline V gene. Trimming at V came to 7 bases and at J to 6 bases, leaving 9 bases not matched to a gene.

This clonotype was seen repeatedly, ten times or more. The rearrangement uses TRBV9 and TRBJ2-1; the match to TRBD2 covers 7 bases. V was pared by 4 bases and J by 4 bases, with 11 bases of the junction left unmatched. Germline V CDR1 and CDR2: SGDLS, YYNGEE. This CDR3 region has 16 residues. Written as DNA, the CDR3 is TGTGCCAGCAGCCAACGGGACTATCTAACTTACAATGAGCAGTTCTTC. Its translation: CASSQRDYLTYNEQFF.